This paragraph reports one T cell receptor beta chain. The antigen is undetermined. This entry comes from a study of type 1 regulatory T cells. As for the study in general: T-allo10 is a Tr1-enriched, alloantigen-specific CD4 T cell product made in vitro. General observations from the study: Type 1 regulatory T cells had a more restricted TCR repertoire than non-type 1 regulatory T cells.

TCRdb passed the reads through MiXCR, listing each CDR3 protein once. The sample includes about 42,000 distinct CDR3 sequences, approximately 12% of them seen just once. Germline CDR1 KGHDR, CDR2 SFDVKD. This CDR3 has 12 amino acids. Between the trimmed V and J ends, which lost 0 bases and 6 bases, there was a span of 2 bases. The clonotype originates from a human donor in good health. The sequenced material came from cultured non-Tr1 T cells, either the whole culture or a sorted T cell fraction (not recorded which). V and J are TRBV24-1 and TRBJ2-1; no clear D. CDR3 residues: CATSDLVNEQFF. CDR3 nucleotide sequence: TGTGCCACCAGTGATTTGGTCAATGAGCAGTTCTTC.